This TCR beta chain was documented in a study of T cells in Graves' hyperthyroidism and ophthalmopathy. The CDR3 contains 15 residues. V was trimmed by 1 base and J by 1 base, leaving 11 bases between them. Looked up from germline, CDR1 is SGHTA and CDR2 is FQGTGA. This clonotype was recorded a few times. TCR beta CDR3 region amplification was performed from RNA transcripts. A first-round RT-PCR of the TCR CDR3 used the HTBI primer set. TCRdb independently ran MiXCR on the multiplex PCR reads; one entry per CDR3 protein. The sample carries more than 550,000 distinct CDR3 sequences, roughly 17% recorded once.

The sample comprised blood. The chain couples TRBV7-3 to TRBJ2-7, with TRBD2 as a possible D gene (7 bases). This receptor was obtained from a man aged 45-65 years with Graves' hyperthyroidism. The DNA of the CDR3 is TGTGCCAGCAGCTTAAACGCGGGGGCTTCCTACGAGCAGTACTTC. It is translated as CASSLNAGASYEQYF.